A single sample is the source of the 16 T cell receptor beta chains below, sequenced in a study of T cell repertoires in cytomegalovirus infection. What these receptors recognize is not known. TCRdb reprocessed the reads with MiXCR, giving one entry per CDR3 protein. The table records hundreds of thousands of distinct CDR3 sequences, around a third of them present only once. The material was cultured PBMCs, obtained from culture after CMV antigen stimulation. All receptors come from a human donor in good health (CMV status not recorded). Some clones in this sample may be carry-over from other donors' samples.

J is TRBJ2-7 and V is TRBV20-1; D may match TRBD1 or TRBD2 (7 bases each). The germline V gene has CDR1 DFQATT and CDR2 SNEGSKA (reference sequence). The length of the CDR3 is 14 residues. Trimming took 1 base from V and 2 from J, leaving 12 bases between them. The CDR3 nucleotides read TGCAGTGCTAGAGGGCAGGGGGGGGCCTACGAGCAGTACTTC. It yields the protein CSARGQGGAYEQYF.

Remarks on this clonotype: A clone one base away is much larger, so this may be a read error. The J gene is TRBJ2-7, the V gene TRBV7-2; 8 bases are shared with TRBD2. Germline trimming cut 0 bases from V and 4 bases from J; bases unmatched to any gene: 5. The V gene's germline CDR1 is SGHTA and CDR2 FQGNSA. CDR3 length: 15 residues. CDR3 sequence (DNA): TGTGCCAGCAGCTTAGCGTGGGCTAGCGGGTACGAGCAGTACTTC. Residues: CASSLAWASGYEQYF.

The gene calls are TRBV6-5 and TRBJ2-3; D might be TRBD2 (6 bases). V lost 4 bases and J 1 base, leaving 18 bases between the germline ends. There are 17 residues in the CDR3. From germline, CDR1 is MNHEY and CDR2 SVGAGI. CDR3 sequence: CASSSRTGLVRTDTQYF. DNA for the CDR3: TGTGCCAGCAGTTCGAGGACGGGACTGGTGCGCACAGATACGCAGTATTTT.

This clonotype was found a few times. The V and J genes are TRBV7-8 and TRBJ2-4; TRBD1 aligns across 9 bases. With 1 base clipped from V and 5 bases from J, the junction kept 3 bases outside the gene matches. Germline-derived CDR1 and CDR2 are SGHVS and FQNEAQ. CDR3 size: 15 residues. CDR3 sequence: CASSLGRDRENIQYF. The CDR3 region has the DNA TGTGCCAGCAGCTTAGGCCGGGACAGGGAAAACATTCAGTACTTC.

This clonotype was seen ten or more times. The V and J genes are TRBV7-2 and TRBJ2-7, with D uncertain. Trimming took 4 bases from V and 1 from J, leaving 11 bases between them. Germline values: CDR1 SGHTA, CDR2 FQGNSA. The CDR3 is 14 residues long. The CDR3 spells CASSSRASSYEQYF. The CDR3 DNA reads as TGTGCCAGCAGCTCCCGAGCGAGTTCCTACGAGCAGTACTTC. Full variable domain (outside the CDR3, taken from reference TRBV7-2 and TRBJ2-7): GAGVSQSPSNKVTEKGKDVELRCDPISGHTALYWYRQSLGQGLEFLIYFQGNSAPDKSGLPSDRFSAERTGGSVSTLTIQRTQQEDSAVYLCASSSRASSYEQYFGPGTRLTVT.

The chain employs TRBV6-2 or TRBV6-3 and TRBJ2-5; 8 positions agree with TRBD1. CDR3 size: 16 residues. The ends lost 4 bases at V and 3 bases at J; junction bases unmatched: 10. The germline V gene encodes CDR1 MNHEY and CDR2 SVGEGT. The CDR3 loop reads CASSLRTGIWEETQYF. DNA for the CDR3: TGTGCCAGCAGTTTACGGACAGGGATTTGGGAAGAGACCCAGTACTTC.

Here the CDR3 DNA reads TGTGCCAGCAGTTTTGGGACTAAGGGGGGGGGCTACAGGTACGAGCAGTACTTC. Its protein is CASSFGTKGGGYRYEQYF. The chain uses TRBV28 and TRBJ2-7, with D maybe TRBD2 (7 bases). CDR3 size: 18 residues. Trimming cost V 3 bases and J 4 bases, with 25 bases left between them. Germline lookup yields CDR1 MDHEN and CDR2 SYDVKM.

This chain connects TRBV7-9 to TRBJ2-7; possible D gene TRBD2, 7 bases. This CDR3 has 16 amino acids. CDR1 and CDR2 (germline): SEHNR, FQNEAQ (reference sequence). The V end lost 1 base, the J end lost 3 bases, and 16 bases lay between the germline ends. The CDR3 loop is CASSLGGGSRIYEQYF. The CDR3 region has the DNA TGTGCCAGCAGCTTAGGGGGGGGCTCTCGCATCTACGAGCAGTACTTC.

The chain uses TRBV4-2 and TRBJ2-1, with D uncertain. Germline V gene data show CDR1 as LGHNA and CDR2 as YNFKEQ. The V gene lost 0 bases and the J gene lost 7 bases, with 10 bases spanning the gap. The CDR3 extends over 14 amino acids. Written as DNA, the CDR3 is TGTGCCAGCAGCCAAGATCAAGCTTGGAATGAGCAGTTCTTC. This sequence encodes CASSQDQAWNEQFF.

This clonotype was recorded only once. V is TRBV20-1 and J is TRBJ1-4; possible D gene TRBD1, 5 bases. The germline CDR1 and CDR2 sequences are DFQATT and SNEGSKA (reference sequence). Trimming shortened V by 0 bases and J by 4 bases, and 9 bases separated the two germline ends. The CDR3 totals 14 residues. The CDR3 here is CSARDPRVNEKLFF. Written as DNA, the CDR3 is TGCAGTGCTAGAGATCCCAGGGTTAATGAAAAACTGTTTTTT.

The V and J genes are TRBV14 and TRBJ1-2; D uncertain. The V end was cut by 5 bases, the J end by 5 bases, with 18 bases between. The CDR3 has 15 amino acids. Looked up from germline, CDR1 is SGHDN and CDR2 is FVKESK. CDR3 sequence: CASSNRREEPYGYTF. DNA for the CDR3: TGTGCCAGCAGCAATCGAAGGGAGGAACCGTATGGCTACACCTTC. Complete variable domain (other parts from reference TRBV14 and TRBJ1-2): EAGVTQFPSHSVIEKGQTVTLRCDPISGHDNLYWYRRVMGKEIKFLLHFVKESKQDESGMPNNRFLAERTGGTYSTLKVQPAELEDSGVYFCASSNRREEPYGYTFGSGTRLTVV.

The J gene is TRBJ2-5, the V gene TRBV2; unclear D gene. The V gene's germline CDR1 is SNHLY and CDR2 FYNNEI. CDR3 size: 15 residues. This CDR3 is CATAPSHTAQETQYF. CDR3 in DNA: TGTGCAACCGCACCCAGCCATACTGCACAAGAGACCCAGTACTTC.

DNA for the CDR3: TGTGCCAGCAGCGTAGGCCCAGATACGCAGTATTTT. Protein product: CASSVGPDTQYF. V gene TRBV9 combines with J gene TRBJ2-3; no clear D gene. V lost 0 bases and J lost 4, with 3 bases in between. The CDR3 spans 12 residues. Germline V gene data show CDR1 as SGDLS and CDR2 as YYNGEE. The full variable domain, completed using reference TRBV9 and TRBJ2-3, is DSGVTQTPKHLITATGQRVTLRCSPRSGDLSVYWYQQSLDQGLQFLIQYYNGEERAKGNILERFSAQQFPDLHSELNLSSLELGDSALYFCASSVGPDTQYFGPGTRLTVL.

CDR3 coding DNA: TGTGCCAGCAGTTCTAGTGGGGGGCGCGTCGCTGAAGCTTTCTTT. Its translation is CASSSSGGRVAEAFF. The gene calls are TRBV12-3 or TRBV12-4 and TRBJ1-1; a possible D gene is TRBD1 (6 bases). The CDR3 length is 15 residues. Trimming removed 4 bases at V and 6 bases at J, with 18 bases between.

V gene TRBV2 combines with J gene TRBJ2-3; 8 bases are shared with TRBD2. The CDR3 covers 13 residues. V was pared by 11 bases and J by 1 base, with 5 bases of the junction left unmatched. Per the germline V gene, CDR1 is SNHLY and CDR2 is FYNNEI. The CDR3 nucleotides are TGTGCCGGAAGCGGGAGTCGCACAGATACGCAGTATTTT. Amino acid sequence: CAGSGSRTDTQYF.

This sequence joins TRBV6-8 and TRBJ2-3; 7 nucleotides line up with TRBD2. This CDR3 is 17 amino acids long. Per the germline V gene, CDR1 is MNHGY and CDR2 is SAAAGT. Unmatched junction bases numbered 16, after V lost 10 bases and J lost 0 bases. In DNA form, the CDR3 reads TGTGCCACCCTAGGAGGCGGGAGTGGGCACAGCACAGATACGCAGTATTTT. Protein sequence: CATLGGGSGHSTDTQYF.